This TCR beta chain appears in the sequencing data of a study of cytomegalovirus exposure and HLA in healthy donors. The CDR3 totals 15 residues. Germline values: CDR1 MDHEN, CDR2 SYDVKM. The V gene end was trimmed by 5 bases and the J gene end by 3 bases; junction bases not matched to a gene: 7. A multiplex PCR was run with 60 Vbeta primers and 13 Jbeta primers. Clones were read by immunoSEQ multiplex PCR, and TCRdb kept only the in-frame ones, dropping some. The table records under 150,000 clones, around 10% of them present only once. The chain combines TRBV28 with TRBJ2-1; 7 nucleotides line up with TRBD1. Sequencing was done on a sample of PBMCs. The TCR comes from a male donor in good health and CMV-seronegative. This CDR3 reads CASSLDRDLYNEQFF. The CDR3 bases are TGTGCCAGCAGTCTCGACAGGGACCTCTACAATGAGCAGTTCTTC.